These 19 T cell receptor beta chains were all obtained from the same sample, sequenced in a study of T-cell reconstitution after alpha-beta-depleted transplantation in children. Using unique molecular identifiers, the investigators prepared the TCRbeta library. TCRdb analysed the PCR reads with MiXCR anew, one entry per CDR3 protein. This sample yields hundreds of thousands of distinct CDR3 sequences, of which over 10% are seen a single time; 0.65% to 0.9% belongs to the top ten. The sample consisted of PBMCs, taken before TCRalphabeta/CD19-depleted stem cell transplant. Receptor source: a girl aged 2-10 years with congenital amegakaryocytic thrombocytopenia, due to receive a stem cell transplant.

This clonotype was seen ten or more times. The chain employs TRBV10-3 and TRBJ1-4; TRBD1 aligns across 7 bases. Germline V gene lookup returns CDR1 ENHRY and CDR2 SYGVKD. The CDR3 loop spans 14 amino acids. With 10 bases clipped from V and 5 bases from J, the junction kept 10 bases outside the gene matches. This CDR3 reads CATRLAGGNEKLFF. The CDR3 DNA follows: TGTGCCACCCGGCTTGCAGGGGGGAATGAAAAACTGTTTTTT.

The chain uses TRBV6-2 or TRBV6-3 and TRBJ2-3, with D maybe TRBD1 (6 bases). The germline CDR1 and CDR2 sequences are MNHEY and SVGEGT. The CDR3 has 16 amino acids. V gave up 6 bases and J gave up 0 bases, with 16 bases separating them. The CDR3: CASRIETGLSTDTQYF. The DNA for the CDR3 is TGTGCCAGCAGAATTGAGACAGGCCTTAGCACAGATACGCAGTATTTT.

The V call is TRBV20-1, the J call TRBJ2-3; D call uncertain. CDR3 length: 13 amino acids. V was shortened by 3 bases and J by 4 bases, with 11 bases between the two germline ends. Germline V lookup: CDR1 DFQATT, CDR2 SNEGSKA (reference sequence). The CDR3 coding sequence is TGCAGTGCTAGCGGGTCTGATCCAGATACGCAGTATTTT. Its translation is CSASGSDPDTQYF.

This clonotype was seen only a few times. The chain has TRBV5-1 and TRBJ2-7; 11 bases are shared with TRBD2. The CDR3 has 22 residues. Germline loops: CDR1 SGHRS, CDR2 YFSETQ. Germline trimming cut 0 bases from V and 1 base from J; bases unmatched to any gene: 21. CDR3 sequence: CASSLGLLGPSPTSGSSYEQYF. DNA of the CDR3: TGCGCCAGCAGCTTGGGCCTCCTGGGGCCCTCCCCTACTAGCGGGAGTTCCTACGAGCAGTACTTC. Full variable domain (remainder filled in from reference TRBV5-1 and TRBJ2-7): KAGVTQTPRYLIKTRGQQVTLSCSPISGHRSVSWYQQTPGQGLQFLFEYFSETQRNKGNFPGRFSGRQFSNSRSEMNVSTLELGDSALYLCASSLGLLGPSPTSGSSYEQYFGPGTRLTVT.

This chain connects TRBV7-8 to TRBJ1-1; maybe TRBD1 (5 bases). V shed 5 bases and J shed 6 bases, with 16 bases lying between them. Per the germline V gene, CDR1 is SGHVS and CDR2 is FQNEAQ. This CDR3 contains 14 residues. CDR3 amino acids: CASSRGKRWAEAFF. In DNA, the CDR3 is TGTGCCAGCAGCCGGGGGAAAAGATGGGCTGAAGCTTTCTTT.

This chain uses TRBV7-8 with TRBJ1-5; no reliable D call. CDR1 is SGHVS, CDR2 FQNEAQ, per germline. CDR3 length: 17 amino acids. V shed 1 base and J shed 7 bases, with 20 bases lying between them. The CDR3 sequence: CASSLELGGGFGQPQHF. The CDR3 DNA reads TGTGCCAGCAGCTTAGAACTCGGTGGAGGCTTCGGCCAGCCCCAGCATTTT.

This clonotype was picked up many times. The V and J genes are TRBV7-9 and TRBJ2-1; tentatively, D is TRBD1 (5 bases). CDR1 SEHNR and CDR2 FQNEAQ come from the germline V gene (reference sequence). The CDR3 length is 13 residues. V was trimmed by 9 bases and J by 8 bases, leaving 17 bases between them. The CDR3 sequence is CASVRAPGYEQFF. The CDR3 nucleotides read TGTGCCAGTGTACGGGCACCAGGGTATGAGCAGTTCTTC. The full variable domain, with the rest looked up from reference TRBV7-9 and TRBJ2-1, is DTGVSQNPRHKITKRGQNVTFRCDPISEHNRLYWYRQTLGQGPEFLTYFQNEAQLEKSRLLSDRFSAERPKGSFSTLEIQRTEQGDSAMYLCASVRAPGYEQFFGPGTRLTVL.

This clonotype was seen many times. The CDR3 here is CAKNQPQHF. The DNA for the CDR3 is TGTGCCAAAAATCAGCCCCAGCATTTT. The chain uses TRBV27 and TRBJ1-5; D gene unclear. V was pared by 10 bases and J by 4 bases, with 2 bases between. Germline V gene sequence: CDR1 MNHEY, CDR2 SMNVEV (reference sequence). The CDR3 consists of 9 residues.

This clonotype was observed a few times. The CDR3 loop is CASGPSGGATEDTQYF. In DNA form, the CDR3 reads TGTGCCAGCGGGCCCTCAGGGGGAGCTACTGAAGATACGCAGTATTTT. The chain employs TRBV5-5 and TRBJ2-3, with 7 bases identical to TRBD1. With V trimmed by 7 bases and J by 5 bases, 16 bases remained unmatched. Germline CDR1 SGHKS, CDR2 YYEKEE (reference sequence). The CDR3 sequence is 16 residues long.

This clonotype appeared many times. The J gene is TRBJ2-7, the V gene TRBV28; D gene unclear. Per the germline V gene, CDR1 is MDHEN and CDR2 is SYDVKM. The CDR3 extends over 13 amino acids. V was trimmed by 5 bases and J by 2 bases, leaving 10 bases between them. CDR3 DNA: TGTGCCAGCAGTCCCCCTCCAACCTACGAGCAGTACTTC. It is translated as CASSPPPTYEQYF.

This clonotype was counted at least ten times. The chain employs TRBV12-3 or TRBV12-4 and TRBJ2-3; TRBD2 agrees at 14 bases. V lost 6 bases to trimming and J lost 5 bases; unmatched junction nucleotides: 4. CDR3 size: 15 residues. The DNA for the CDR3 is TGTGCCAGCAGACCGGGACTAGCGGGAGTAGATACGCAGTATTTT. Translated, it gives CASRPGLAGVDTQYF.

This clonotype was recorded at least ten times. This rearrangement joins TRBV12-3 or TRBV12-4 to TRBJ2-4, with a possible D match to TRBD1 (7 bases). Trimming took 4 bases from V and 7 from J, leaving 14 bases between them. CDR3 length: 14 residues. Written as DNA, the CDR3 is TGTGCCAGCAGTTCCCGGACAGGAGGGAACATTCAGTACTTC. Amino acid sequence: CASSSRTGGNIQYF.

At least ten counts were recorded for this clonotype. The V and J genes are TRBV5-1 and TRBJ2-7; D remains ambiguous. Germline V gene data show CDR1 as SGHRS and CDR2 as YFSETQ. Trimming cost V 3 bases and J 3 bases, with 13 bases left between them. CDR3 length: 14 amino acids. The CDR3 region has the DNA TGCGCCAGCAGCTCCTTAGTTGGTGACTACGAGCAGTACTTC. Amino acids: CASSSLVGDYEQYF.

Only a few counts were recorded for this clonotype. The chain employs TRBV4-2 and TRBJ2-7; D may be TRBD2 (5 bases). V lost 4 bases, J lost 3 bases, and 22 bases lay in between. This CDR3 comprises 17 residues. CDR1 is LGHNA, CDR2 YNFKEQ, per germline. CDR3 residues: CASSPISSSGFFYEQYF. The CDR3 DNA reads TGTGCCAGCAGCCCAATCAGTTCCAGCGGATTTTTCTACGAGCAGTACTTC.

This clonotype has only a few counts. This sequence joins TRBV20-1 and TRBJ1-2; unclear D gene. From germline, CDR1 is DFQATT and CDR2 SNEGSKA (reference sequence). Trimming cost V 4 bases and J 7 bases, with 13 bases left between them. The CDR3 totals 12 residues. CDR3 DNA sequence: TGCAGTGCTAATAACGGGGATCGTGGCTACACCTTC. Translating gives CSANNGDRGYTF.

As for this clonotype: Possible read error: a much larger clone is one base away. The chain is built from TRBV6-2 or TRBV6-3 and TRBJ2-1, with 7 bases aligning to TRBD2. Germline V gene lookup returns CDR1 MNHEY and CDR2 SVGEGT. V shed 3 bases and J 6 bases; nucleotides not matched to a gene: 8. This CDR3 has 15 amino acids. The DNA of the CDR3 is TGTGCCAGCAGTTATCAGCGACTAGCTGGCAATGAGCAGTTCTTC. It encodes CASSYQRLAGNEQFF.

This clonotype came up a few times. V gene TRBV29-1 combines with J gene TRBJ2-7; the D gene could be TRBD1 or TRBD2 (5 bases each). The CDR3 covers 11 residues. Trimming shortened V by 6 bases and J by 3 bases, and 9 bases separated the two germline ends. Per germline, CDR1 SQVTM and CDR2 ANQGSEA. The CDR3 loop is CSVGENYEQYF. The DNA for the CDR3 is TGCAGCGTAGGGGAGAACTACGAGCAGTACTTC.

This sequence joins TRBV10-3 and TRBJ2-6; D perhaps matches TRBD1 (6 bases). V lost 4 bases and J 2 bases, leaving 9 bases between the germline ends. This CDR3 has 15 residues. The V gene's germline CDR1 is ENHRY and CDR2 SYGVKD. As DNA, the CDR3 is TGTGCCATCAGTGGACAGGCGGCTGGGGCCAACGTCCTGACTTTC. This encodes CAISGQAAGANVLTF.

This clonotype has at least ten counts. This rearrangement joins TRBV20-1 to TRBJ2-1, with TRBD2 matching 13 bases. CDR1 is DFQATT and CDR2 is SNEGSKA in the germline V gene (reference sequence). The CDR3 covers 14 residues. V was clipped by 2 bases and J by 7 bases; unmatched bases: 2. The CDR3 sequence: CSARRTSGRNEQFF. The CDR3 nucleotides read TGCAGTGCTAGACGGACTAGCGGGAGAAATGAGCAGTTCTTC.